This T cell receptor beta chain was profiled in a study of blood T cell repertoires in COVID-19. For the study at large: T cells, B-cell-depleted T cells, or PBMCs supplied cDNA or gDNA.

As processed by the authors: The authors estimated nucleated cell counts from reference gene primer amplification. Measured with immunoSEQ multiplex PCR; TCRdb has only the in-frame clones, and not every one. V and J calls and clone size are as listed in that table; D and trimming were resolved from the DNA. This sample carries about 94,000 clones, roughly 80% of them seen once, and the ten largest clones take over 40%. Looked up from germline, CDR1 is SGHDT and CDR2 is YYEEEE. Trimming removed 2 bases at V and 4 bases at J, with 9 bases between. CDR3 length equals 14 residues. This clone was observed a few times.

This TCR was sampled from a human donor in a cohort sampled during active COVID-19. The material sequenced was peripheral blood. The V call is TRBV5-6, the J call TRBJ1-4, with D unresolved. This chain's CDR3 is CASSLRGLNEKLFF. The CDR3 nucleotides are TGTGCCAGCAGCTTAAGAGGCCTTAATGAAAAACTGTTTTTT.